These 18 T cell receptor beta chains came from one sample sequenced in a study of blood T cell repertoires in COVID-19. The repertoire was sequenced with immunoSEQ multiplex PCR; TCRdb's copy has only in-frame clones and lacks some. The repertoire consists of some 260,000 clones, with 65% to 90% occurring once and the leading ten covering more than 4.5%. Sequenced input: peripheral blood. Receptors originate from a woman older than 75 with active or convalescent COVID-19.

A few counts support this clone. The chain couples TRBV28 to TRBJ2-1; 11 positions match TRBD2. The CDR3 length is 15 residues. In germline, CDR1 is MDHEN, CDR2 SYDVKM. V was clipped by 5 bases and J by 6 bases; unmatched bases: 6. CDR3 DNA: TGTGCCAGCAGTGTACTAGCGGGAGCTCGCAATGAGCAGTTCTTC. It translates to CASSVLAGARNEQFF.

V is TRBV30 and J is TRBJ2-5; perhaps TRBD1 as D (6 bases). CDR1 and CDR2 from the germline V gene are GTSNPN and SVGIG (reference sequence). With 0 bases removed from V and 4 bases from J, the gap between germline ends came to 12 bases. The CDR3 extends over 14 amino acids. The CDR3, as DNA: TGTGCCTGGAGTGTATGGGGCAGGGGAGAGACCCAGTACTTC. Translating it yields CAWSVWGRGETQYF. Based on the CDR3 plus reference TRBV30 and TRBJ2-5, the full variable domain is SQTIHQWPATLVQPVGSPLSLECTVEGTSNPNLYWYRQAAGRGLQLLFYSVGIGQISSEVPQNLSASRPQDRQFILSSKKLLLSDSGFYLCAWSVWGRGETQYFGPGTRLLVL.

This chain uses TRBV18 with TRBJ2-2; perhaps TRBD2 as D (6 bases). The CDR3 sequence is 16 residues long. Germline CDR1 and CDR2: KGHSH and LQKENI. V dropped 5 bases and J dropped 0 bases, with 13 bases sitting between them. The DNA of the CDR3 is TGTGCCAGCTCATCCATGGCGGGATCGAACACCGGGGAGCTGTTTTTT. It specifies CASSSMAGSNTGELFF.

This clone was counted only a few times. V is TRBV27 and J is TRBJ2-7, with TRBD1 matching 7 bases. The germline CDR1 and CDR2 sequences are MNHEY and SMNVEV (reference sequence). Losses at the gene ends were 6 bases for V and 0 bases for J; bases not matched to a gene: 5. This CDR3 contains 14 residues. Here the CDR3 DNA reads TGTGCCAGCAGGCCCGGGACAGACTCCTACGAGCAGTACTTC. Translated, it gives CASRPGTDSYEQYF.

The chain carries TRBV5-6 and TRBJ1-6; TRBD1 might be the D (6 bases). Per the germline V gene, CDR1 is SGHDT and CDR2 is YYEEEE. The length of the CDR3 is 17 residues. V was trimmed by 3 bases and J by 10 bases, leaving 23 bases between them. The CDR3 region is CASSSLLRQEGQSPLHF. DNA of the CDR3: TGTGCCAGCAGCTCGCTATTACGACAGGAAGGGCAGTCACCCCTCCACTTT.

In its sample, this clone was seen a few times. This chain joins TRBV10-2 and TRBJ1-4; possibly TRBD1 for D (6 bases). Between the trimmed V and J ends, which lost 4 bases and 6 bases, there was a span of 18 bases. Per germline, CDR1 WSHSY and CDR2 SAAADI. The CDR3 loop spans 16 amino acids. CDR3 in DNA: TGCGCCAGCAGTGGAGCGAAGGGGACACTGCATGAAAAACTGTTTTTT. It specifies CASSGAKGTLHEKLFF.

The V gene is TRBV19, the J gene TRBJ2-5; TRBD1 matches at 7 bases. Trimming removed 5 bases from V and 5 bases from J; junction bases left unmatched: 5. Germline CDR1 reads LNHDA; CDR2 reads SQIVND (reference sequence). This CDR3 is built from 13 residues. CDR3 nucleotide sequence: TGTGCCAGTAGTCAGGGGGTAGAGGAGACCCAGTACTTC. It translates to CASSQGVEETQYF. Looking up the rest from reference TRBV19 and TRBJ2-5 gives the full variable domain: DGGITQSPKYLFRKEGQNVTLSCEQNLNHDAMYWYRQDPGQGLRLIYYSQIVNDFQKGDIAEGYSVSREKKESFPLTVTSAQKNPTAFYLCASSQGVEETQYFGPGTRLLVL.

CDR3: CASSLSQDYGYTF. CDR3 nucleotide sequence: TGCGCCAGCAGCTTGAGCCAGGACTATGGCTACACCTTC. The V call is TRBV5-1, the J call TRBJ1-2; D remains ambiguous. Trimming cost V 1 base and J 3 bases, with 7 bases left between them. Per germline, CDR1 SGHRS and CDR2 YFSETQ. The CDR3 is made up of 13 amino acids.

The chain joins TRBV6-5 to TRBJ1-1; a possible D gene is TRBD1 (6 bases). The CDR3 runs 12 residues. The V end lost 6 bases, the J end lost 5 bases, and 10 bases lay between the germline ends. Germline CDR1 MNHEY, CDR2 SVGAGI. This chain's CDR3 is CASRQGWTEAFF. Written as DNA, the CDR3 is TGTGCCAGCAGACAGGGTTGGACTGAAGCTTTCTTT.

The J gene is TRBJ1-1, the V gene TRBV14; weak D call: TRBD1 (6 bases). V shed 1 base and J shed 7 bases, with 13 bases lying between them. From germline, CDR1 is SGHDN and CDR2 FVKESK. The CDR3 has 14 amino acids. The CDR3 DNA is TGTGCCAGCAGCCAAGGCTTAGGACAGAATGAAGCTTTCTTT. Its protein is CASSQGLGQNEAFF. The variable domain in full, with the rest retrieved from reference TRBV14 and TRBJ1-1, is EAGVTQFPSHSVIEKGQTVTLRCDPISGHDNLYWYRRVMGKEIKFLLHFVKESKQDESGMPNNRFLAERTGGTYSTLKVQPAELEDSGVYFCASSQGLGQNEAFFGQGTRLTVV.

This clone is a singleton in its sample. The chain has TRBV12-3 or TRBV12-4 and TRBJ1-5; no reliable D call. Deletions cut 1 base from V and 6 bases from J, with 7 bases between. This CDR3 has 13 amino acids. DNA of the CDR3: TGTGCCAGCAGTTTAGGGTCCGGTCAGCCCCAGCATTTT. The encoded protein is CASSLGSGQPQHF.

In DNA form, the CDR3 reads TGTGCCATCGTACGGGAGGGGACCGGGGAGCTGTTTTTT. This encodes CAIVREGTGELFF. The rearrangement joins TRBV10-3 to TRBJ2-2, with 8 nucleotides matching TRBD2. The CDR3 sequence is 13 residues long. Unmatched junction bases numbered 4, after V lost 8 bases and J lost 5 bases. Per the germline V gene, CDR1 is ENHRY and CDR2 is SYGVKD.

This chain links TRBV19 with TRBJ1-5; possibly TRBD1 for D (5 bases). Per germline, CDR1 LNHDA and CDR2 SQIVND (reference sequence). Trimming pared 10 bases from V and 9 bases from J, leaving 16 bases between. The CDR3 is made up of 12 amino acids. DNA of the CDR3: TGTGCCACCGACGGACGGGGGGGGCCCCAGCATTTT. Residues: CATDGRGGPQHF.

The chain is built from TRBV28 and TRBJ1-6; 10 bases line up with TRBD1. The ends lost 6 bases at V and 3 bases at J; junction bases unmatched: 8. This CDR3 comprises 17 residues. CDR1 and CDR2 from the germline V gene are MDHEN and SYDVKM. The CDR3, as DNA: TGTGCCAGCAGCTCTATAGGGACAGGGGACTATAATTCACCCCTCCACTTT. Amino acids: CASSSIGTGDYNSPLHF. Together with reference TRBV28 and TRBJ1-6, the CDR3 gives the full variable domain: DVKVTQSSRYLVKRTGEKVFLECVQDMDHENMFWYRQDPGLGLRLIYFSYDVKMKEKGDIPEGYSVSREKKERFSLILESASTNQTSMYLCASSSIGTGDYNSPLHFGNGTRLTVT.

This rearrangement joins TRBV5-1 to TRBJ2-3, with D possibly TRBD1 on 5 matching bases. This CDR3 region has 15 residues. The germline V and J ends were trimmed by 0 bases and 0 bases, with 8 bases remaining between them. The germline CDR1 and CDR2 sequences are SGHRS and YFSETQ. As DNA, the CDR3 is TGCGCCAGCAGCTTGGTAGGGGCTAGCACAGATACGCAGTATTTT. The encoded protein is CASSLVGASTDTQYF.

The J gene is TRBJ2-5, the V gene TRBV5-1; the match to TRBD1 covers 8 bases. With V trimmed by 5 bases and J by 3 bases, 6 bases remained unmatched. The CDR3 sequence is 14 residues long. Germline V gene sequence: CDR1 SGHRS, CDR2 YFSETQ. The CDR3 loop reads CASRAGGVEETQYF. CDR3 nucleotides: TGCGCCAGCAGAGCAGGGGGCGTTGAAGAGACCCAGTACTTC.

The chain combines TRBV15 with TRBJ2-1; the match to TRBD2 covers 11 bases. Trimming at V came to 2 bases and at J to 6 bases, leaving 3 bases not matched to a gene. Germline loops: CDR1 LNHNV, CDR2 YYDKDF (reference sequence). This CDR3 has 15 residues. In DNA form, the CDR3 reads TGTGCCACCAGCAGACTAGCGGGGGGACGCAATGAGCAGTTCTTC. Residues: CATSRLAGGRNEQFF. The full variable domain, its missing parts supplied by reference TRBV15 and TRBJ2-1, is DAMVIQNPRYQVTQFGKPVTLSCSQTLNHNVMYWYQQKSSQAPKLLFHYYDKDFNNEADTPDNFQSRRPNTSFCFLDIRSPGLGDTAMYLCATSRLAGGRNEQFFGPGTRLTVL.

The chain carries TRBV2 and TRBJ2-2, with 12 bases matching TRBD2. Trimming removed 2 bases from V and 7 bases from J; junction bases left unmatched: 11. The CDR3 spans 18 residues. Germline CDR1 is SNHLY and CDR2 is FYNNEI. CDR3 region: CASSEPRTSGKGNGELFF. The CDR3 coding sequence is TGTGCCAGCAGTGAACCCCGGACTAGCGGGAAAGGGAACGGGGAGCTGTTTTTT. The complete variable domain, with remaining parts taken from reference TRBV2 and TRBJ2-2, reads EPEVTQTPSHQVTQMGQEVILRCVPISNHLYFYWYRQILGQKVEFLVSFYNNEISEKSEIFDDQFSVERPDGSNFTLKIRSTKLEDSAMYFCASSEPRTSGKGNGELFFGEGSRLTVL.